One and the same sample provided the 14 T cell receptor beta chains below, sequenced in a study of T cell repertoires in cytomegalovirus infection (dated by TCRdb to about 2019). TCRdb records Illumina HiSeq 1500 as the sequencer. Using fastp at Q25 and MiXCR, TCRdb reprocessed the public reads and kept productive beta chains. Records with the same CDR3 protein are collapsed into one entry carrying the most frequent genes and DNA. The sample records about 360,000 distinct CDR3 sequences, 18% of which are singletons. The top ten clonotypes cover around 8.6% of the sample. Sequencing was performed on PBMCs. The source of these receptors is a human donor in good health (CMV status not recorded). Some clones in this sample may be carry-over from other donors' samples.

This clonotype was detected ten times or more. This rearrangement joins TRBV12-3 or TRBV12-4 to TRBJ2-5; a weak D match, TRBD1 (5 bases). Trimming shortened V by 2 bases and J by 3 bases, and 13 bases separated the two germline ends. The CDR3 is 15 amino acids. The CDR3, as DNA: TGTGCCAGCAGTTTACGTGGCAGGGCCAAAGAGACCCAGTACTTC. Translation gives CASSLRGRAKETQYF.

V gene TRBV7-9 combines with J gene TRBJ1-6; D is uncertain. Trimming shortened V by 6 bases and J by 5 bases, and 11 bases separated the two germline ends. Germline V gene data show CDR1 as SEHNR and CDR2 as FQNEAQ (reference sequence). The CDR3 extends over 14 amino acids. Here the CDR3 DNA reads TGTGCCAGCAGTCTGAAGGTCGATAATTCACCCCTCCACTTT. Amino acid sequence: CASSLKVDNSPLHF.

CDR3 amino acids: CASSLAYNPNEQYF. CDR3 coding DNA: TGTGCCAGCAGTTTAGCCTATAATCCAAACGAGCAGTACTTC. V is TRBV27 and J is TRBJ2-7; D not certain. Germline CDR1 is MNHEY and CDR2 is SMNVEV (reference sequence). Trimming removed 2 bases from V and 5 bases from J, with 13 bases in between. The CDR3 has 14 amino acids.

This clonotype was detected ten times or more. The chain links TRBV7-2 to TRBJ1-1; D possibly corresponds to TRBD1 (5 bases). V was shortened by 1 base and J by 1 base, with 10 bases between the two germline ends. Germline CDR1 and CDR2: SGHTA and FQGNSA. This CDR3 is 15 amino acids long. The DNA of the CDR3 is TGTGCCAGCAGCTTAGTCGCGGGGCGGAACACTGAAGCTTTCTTT. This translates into CASSLVAGRNTEAFF.

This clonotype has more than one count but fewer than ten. The CDR3 sequence: CSARGVEWAGLNTEAFF. The CDR3 region has the DNA TGCAGTGCTAGGGGAGTGGAATGGGCAGGTTTGAACACTGAAGCTTTCTTT. The rearrangement joins TRBV20-1 to TRBJ1-1; D is unclear. This CDR3 is 17 amino acids long. Germline CDR1 is DFQATT and CDR2 is SNEGSKA (reference sequence). Trimming removed 3 bases at V and 0 bases at J, with 20 bases between.

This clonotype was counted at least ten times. The CDR3 protein is CASSKQGYEQYF. DNA for the CDR3: TGTGCCAGCAGTAAACAGGGTTACGAGCAGTACTTC. This rearrangement joins TRBV6-1 to TRBJ2-7; possibly TRBD1 for D (6 bases). The germline gives CDR1 MNHNS, CDR2 SASEGT. V lost 5 bases and J lost 4, with 9 bases in between. This CDR3 has 12 amino acids.

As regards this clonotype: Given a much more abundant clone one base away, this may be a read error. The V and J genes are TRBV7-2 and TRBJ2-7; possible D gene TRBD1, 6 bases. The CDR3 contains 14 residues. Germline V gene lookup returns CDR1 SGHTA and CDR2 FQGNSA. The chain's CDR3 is CVSSSPMQGYEQYF. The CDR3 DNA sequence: TGTGTCAGCAGCTCCCCGATGCAGGGGTATGAGCAGTACTTC.

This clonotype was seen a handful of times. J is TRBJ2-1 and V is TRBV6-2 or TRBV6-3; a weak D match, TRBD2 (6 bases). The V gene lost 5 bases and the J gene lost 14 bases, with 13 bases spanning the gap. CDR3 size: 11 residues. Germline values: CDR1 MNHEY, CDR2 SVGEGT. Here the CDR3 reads CASSRGAEEFF. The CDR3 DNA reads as TGTGCCAGCAGTCGCGGGGCGGAAGAGTTCTTC.

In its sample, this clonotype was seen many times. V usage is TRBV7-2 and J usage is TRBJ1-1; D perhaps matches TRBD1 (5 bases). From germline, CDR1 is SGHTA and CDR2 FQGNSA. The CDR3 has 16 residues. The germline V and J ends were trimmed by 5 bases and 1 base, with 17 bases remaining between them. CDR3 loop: CASSPQVGQTNTEAFF. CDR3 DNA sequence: TGTGCCAGCAGCCCGCAGGTGGGGCAGACGAACACTGAAGCTTTCTTT.

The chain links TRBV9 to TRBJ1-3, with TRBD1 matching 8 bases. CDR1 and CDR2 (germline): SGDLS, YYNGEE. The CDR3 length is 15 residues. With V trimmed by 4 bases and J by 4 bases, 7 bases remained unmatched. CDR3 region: CASSFQGARGNTIYF. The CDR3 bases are TGTGCCAGCAGCTTCCAGGGGGCTCGGGGAAACACCATATATTTT. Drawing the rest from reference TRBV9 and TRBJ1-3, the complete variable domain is DSGVTQTPKHLITATGQRVTLRCSPRSGDLSVYWYQQSLDQGLQFLIQYYNGEERAKGNILERFSAQQFPDLHSELNLSSLELGDSALYFCASSFQGARGNTIYFGEGSWLTVV.

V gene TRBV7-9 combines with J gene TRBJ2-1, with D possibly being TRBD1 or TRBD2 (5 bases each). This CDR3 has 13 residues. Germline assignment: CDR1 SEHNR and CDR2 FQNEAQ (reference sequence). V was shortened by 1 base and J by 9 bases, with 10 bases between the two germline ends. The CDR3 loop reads CASSLGGSSEQFF. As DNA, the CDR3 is TGTGCCAGCAGCTTAGGGGGGTCCTCTGAGCAGTTCTTC.

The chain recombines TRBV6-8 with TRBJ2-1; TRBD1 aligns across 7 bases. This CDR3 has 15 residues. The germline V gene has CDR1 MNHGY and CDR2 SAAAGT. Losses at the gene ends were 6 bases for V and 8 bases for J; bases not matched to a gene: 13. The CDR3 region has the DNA TGTGCCAGCAGCCGCCCGGGACAGTTTTTAGATGAGCAGTTCTTC. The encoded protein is CASSRPGQFLDEQFF.

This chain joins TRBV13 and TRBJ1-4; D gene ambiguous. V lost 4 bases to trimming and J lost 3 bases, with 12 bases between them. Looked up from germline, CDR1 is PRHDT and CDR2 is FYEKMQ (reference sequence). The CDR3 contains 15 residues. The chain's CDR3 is CASSSLRGANEKLFF. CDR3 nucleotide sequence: TGTGCCAGCAGCTCACTCCGTGGGGCTAATGAAAAACTGTTTTTT.

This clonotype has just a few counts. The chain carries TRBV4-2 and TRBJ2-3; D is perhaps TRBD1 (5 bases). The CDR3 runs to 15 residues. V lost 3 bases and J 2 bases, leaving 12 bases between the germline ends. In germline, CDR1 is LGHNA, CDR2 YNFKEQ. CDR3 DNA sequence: TGTGCCAGCAGCCAGGAAGACAGTTACACAGATACGCAGTATTTT. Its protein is CASSQEDSYTDTQYF.